This T cell receptor (beta chain) derives from a study of CD8 T cells in ankylosing spondylitis. Study-wide findings and caveats: Disease-linked clones, CD8+, were relatively rare in peripheral blood. Researchers reportedly found disease-linked clones significantly enriched in matched ankylosing spondylitis synovial fluid. Within ankylosing spondylitis blood, a TCR beta motif made up of eight highly homologous variants appeared to be characteristic. In the blood and synovial fluid of reactive arthritis, some motif variants had been previously reported.

Between the trimmed V and J ends, which lost 1 base and 3 bases, there was a span of 13 bases. Germline V lookup: CDR1 SEHNR, CDR2 FQNEAQ (reference sequence). The CDR3 sequence is 15 residues long. Quantitative 5'-RACE with molecular barcodes produced the TCR beta libraries. TCRdb recomputed calls from the 5' RACE reads with MiXCR, one row per CDR3 protein. The sample has about 500,000 distinct CDR3 sequences; approximately 5.3% are singletons. Notes on this clonotype: What it recognizes is unknown.

The sequencing input was blood, either unsorted or a sorted T cell fraction (not recorded which). The receptor was isolated from a male donor with ankylosing spondylitis. This chain connects TRBV7-9 to TRBJ2-7, with no clear D. CDR3 sequence reads: CASSLGPLSNYEQYF. The CDR3 coding sequence is TGTGCCAGCAGCTTAGGTCCCTTATCCAACTACGAGCAGTACTTC. The variable domain in full, with the rest retrieved from reference TRBV7-9 and TRBJ2-7, is DTGVSQNPRHKITKRGQNVTFRCDPISEHNRLYWYRQTLGQGPEFLTYFQNEAQLEKSRLLSDRFSAERPKGSFSTLEIQRTEQGDSAMYLCASSLGPLSNYEQYFGPGTRLTVT.